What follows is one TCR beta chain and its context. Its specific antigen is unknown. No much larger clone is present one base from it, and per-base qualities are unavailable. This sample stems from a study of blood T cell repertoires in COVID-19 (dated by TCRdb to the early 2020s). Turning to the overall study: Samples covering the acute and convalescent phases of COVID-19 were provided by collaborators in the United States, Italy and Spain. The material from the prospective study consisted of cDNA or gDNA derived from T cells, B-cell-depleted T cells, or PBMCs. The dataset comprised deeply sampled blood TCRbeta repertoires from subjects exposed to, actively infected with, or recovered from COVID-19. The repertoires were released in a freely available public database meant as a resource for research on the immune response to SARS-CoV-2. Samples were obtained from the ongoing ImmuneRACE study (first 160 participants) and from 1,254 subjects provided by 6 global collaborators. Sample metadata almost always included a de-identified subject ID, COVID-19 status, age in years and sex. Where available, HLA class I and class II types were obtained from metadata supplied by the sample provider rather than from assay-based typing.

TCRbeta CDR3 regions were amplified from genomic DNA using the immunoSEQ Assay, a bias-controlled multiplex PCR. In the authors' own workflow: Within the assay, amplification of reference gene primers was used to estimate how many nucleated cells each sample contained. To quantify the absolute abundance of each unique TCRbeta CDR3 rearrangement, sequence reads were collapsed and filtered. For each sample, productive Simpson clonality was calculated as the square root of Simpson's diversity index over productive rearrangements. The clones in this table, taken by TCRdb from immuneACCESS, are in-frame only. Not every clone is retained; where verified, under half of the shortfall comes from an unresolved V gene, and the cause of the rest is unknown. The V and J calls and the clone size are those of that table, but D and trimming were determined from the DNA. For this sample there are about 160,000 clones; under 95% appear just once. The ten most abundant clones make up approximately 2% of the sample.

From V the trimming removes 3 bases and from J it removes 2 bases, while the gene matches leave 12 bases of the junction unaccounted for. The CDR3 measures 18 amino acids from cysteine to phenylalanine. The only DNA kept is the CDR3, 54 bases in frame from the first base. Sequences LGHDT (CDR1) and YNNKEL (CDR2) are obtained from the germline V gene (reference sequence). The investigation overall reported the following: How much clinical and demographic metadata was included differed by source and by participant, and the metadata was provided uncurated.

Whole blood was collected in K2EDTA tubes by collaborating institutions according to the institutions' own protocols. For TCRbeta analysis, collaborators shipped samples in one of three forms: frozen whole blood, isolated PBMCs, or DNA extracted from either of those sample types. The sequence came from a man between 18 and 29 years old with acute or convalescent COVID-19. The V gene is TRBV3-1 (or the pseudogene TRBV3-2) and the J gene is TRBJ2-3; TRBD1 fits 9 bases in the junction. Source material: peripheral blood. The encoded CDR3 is CASSQPGTGMRDTDTQYF. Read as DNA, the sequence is TGTGCCAGCAGCCAGCCTGGGACAGGGATGAGGGACACAGATACGCAGTATTTT.